This T cell receptor (beta chain) was sequenced for a study of post-analysis software for immune sequencing data. The study's findings and limits: There was significantly lower normalized Chao1 diversity in multiple sclerosis patients than in controls. Five or six TRBV segments were significantly more frequent in patients than in controls. TRBV5-6, TRBV5-1 and TRBV20-1 were among these segments.

Incorporated into the TCR beta cDNA libraries were unique molecular identifiers, which served to reduce PCR and sequencing biases. Researchers reported roughly 510,000 cDNA molecules coming from about 1 to 10 million T cells. A single record per CDR3 protein comes from TCRdb applying MiXCR to the PCR reads. The sample includes roughly 800,000 distinct CDR3 sequences, 53% of them seen just once. The ends were cut back, 7 bases at V and 4 bases at J, with 6 bases in the middle. The CDR3 loop spans 11 amino acids. The V gene's germline CDR1 is MNHEY and CDR2 SVGAGI. Of note for this clonotype: Its cognate antigen is unknown.

The V and J genes are TRBV6-5 and TRBJ2-3; weak D call: TRBD1 (5 bases). The receptor was isolated from a girl between 5 and 17 years old with multiple sclerosis. The specimen was blood. CDR3 in amino acids: CASTRADTQYF. The CDR3 nucleotides read TGTGCCAGCACCAGGGCAGATACGCAGTATTTT.